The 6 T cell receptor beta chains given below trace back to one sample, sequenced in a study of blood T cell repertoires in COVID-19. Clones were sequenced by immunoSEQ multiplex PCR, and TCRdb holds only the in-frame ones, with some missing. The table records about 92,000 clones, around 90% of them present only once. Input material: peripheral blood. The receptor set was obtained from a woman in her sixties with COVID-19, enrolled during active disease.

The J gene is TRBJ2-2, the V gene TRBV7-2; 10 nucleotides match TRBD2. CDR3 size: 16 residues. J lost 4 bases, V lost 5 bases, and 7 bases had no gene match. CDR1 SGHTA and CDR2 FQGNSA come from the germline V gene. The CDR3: CASSPQAGGRTGELFF. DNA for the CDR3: TGTGCCAGCAGCCCACAAGCGGGGGGGCGCACCGGGGAGCTGTTTTTT. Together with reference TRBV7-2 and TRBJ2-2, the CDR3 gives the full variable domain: GAGVSQSPSNKVTEKGKDVELRCDPISGHTALYWYRQSLGQGLEFLIYFQGNSAPDKSGLPSDRFSAERTGGSVSTLTIQRTQQEDSAVYLCASSPQAGGRTGELFFGEGSRLTVL.

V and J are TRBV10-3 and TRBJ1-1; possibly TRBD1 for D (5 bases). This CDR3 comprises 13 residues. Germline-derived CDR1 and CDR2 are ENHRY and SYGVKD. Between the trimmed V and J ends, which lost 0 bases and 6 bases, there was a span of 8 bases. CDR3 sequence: CAISESMGPEAFF. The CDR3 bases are TGTGCCATCAGTGAGTCGATGGGGCCTGAAGCTTTCTTT.

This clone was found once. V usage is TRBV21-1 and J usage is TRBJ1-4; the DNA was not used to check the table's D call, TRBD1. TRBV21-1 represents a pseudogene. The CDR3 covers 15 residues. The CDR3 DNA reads TGTGCCAGCAGCGGCCACCGGACAGGACCCGAAAAACTGTTTTTT. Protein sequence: CASSGHRTGPEKLFF.

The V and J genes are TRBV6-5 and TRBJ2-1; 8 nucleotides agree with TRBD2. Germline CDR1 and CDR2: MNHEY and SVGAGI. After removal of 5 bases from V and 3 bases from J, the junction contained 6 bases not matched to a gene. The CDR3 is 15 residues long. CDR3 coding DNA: TGTGCCAGCAGTCAAAGCGGGGGAAGCTACAATGAGCAGTTCTTC. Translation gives CASSQSGGSYNEQFF.

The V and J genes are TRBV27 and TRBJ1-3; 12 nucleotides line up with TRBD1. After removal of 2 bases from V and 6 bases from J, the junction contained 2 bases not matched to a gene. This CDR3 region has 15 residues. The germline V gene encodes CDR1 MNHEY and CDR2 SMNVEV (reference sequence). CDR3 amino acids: CASSLMGQGANTIYF. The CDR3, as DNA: TGTGCCAGCAGTTTAATGGGACAGGGGGCAAACACCATATATTTT.

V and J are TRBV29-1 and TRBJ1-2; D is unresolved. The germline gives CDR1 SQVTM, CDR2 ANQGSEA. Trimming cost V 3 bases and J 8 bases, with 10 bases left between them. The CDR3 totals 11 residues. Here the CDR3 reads CSVDGRGGYTF. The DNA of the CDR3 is TGCAGCGTTGATGGGCGGGGAGGCTACACCTTC.